The 8 T cell receptor beta chains presented below share a single source sample, sequenced in a study of T-cell reconstitution after alpha-beta-depleted transplantation in children. Preparation of the TCRbeta library was carried out with unique molecular identifiers. MiXCR, applied by TCRdb to the PCR reads, yields one record per CDR3 protein. The sample has 530,000 or so distinct CDR3 sequences, about a quarter seen once. This sample comprised PBMCs, obtained before TCRalphabeta/CD19-depleted stem cell transplant. Receptors originate from a boy under two years old with Wiskott-Aldrich syndrome, due to receive a stem cell transplant.

This clonotype was observed a handful of times. This chain joins TRBV27 and TRBJ2-7, with 8 bases aligning to TRBD1. This CDR3 has 17 residues. Looked up from germline, CDR1 is MNHEY and CDR2 is SMNVEV (reference sequence). V trimming: 5 bases; J trimming: 3 bases; junction bases outside the gene matches: 15. CDR3 residues: CASSLPQTGARFYEQYF. CDR3 nucleotides: TGTGCCAGCAGTCTTCCTCAGACAGGGGCCCGTTTCTACGAGCAGTACTTC.

The chain combines TRBV5-1 with TRBJ2-3; 7 bases align to TRBD2. Per the germline V gene, CDR1 is SGHRS and CDR2 is YFSETQ. The J segment lost 6 bases and the V segment lost 1 base, leaving 8 bases of the junction unmatched. This CDR3 spans 15 amino acids. The CDR3 is CASSLRGLRTDTQYF. For the CDR3, the DNA is TGCGCCAGCAGCTTGCGGGGACTACGGACGGATACGCAGTATTTT.

Here the CDR3 DNA reads TGCAGTGCTAGAGACGGGAGTCTCAATGAGCAGTTCTTC. It encodes CSARDGSLNEQFF. This sequence joins TRBV20-1 and TRBJ2-1; tentatively, D is TRBD2 (6 bases). The CDR3 runs to 13 residues. Trimming removed 0 bases from V and 6 bases from J, with 9 bases in between. The germline V gene encodes CDR1 DFQATT and CDR2 SNEGSKA (reference sequence).

CDR3 DNA: TGTGCCAGCAGTTTCAAAGGGGTTGTGACCCAGTACTTC. This codes for CASSFKGVVTQYF. The genes are TRBV12-3 or TRBV12-4 and TRBJ2-5; tentative D call: TRBD1 (5 bases). The CDR3 contains 13 residues. Trimming pared 3 bases from V and 7 bases from J, leaving 12 bases between.

The table lists this clonotype with a few counts. V gene TRBV10-2 combines with J gene TRBJ2-3; TRBD2 agrees at 12 bases. The CDR3 length is 17 residues. V lost 0 bases, J lost 3 bases, and 4 bases stayed unmatched. CDR1 is WSHSY, CDR2 SAAADI, per germline. The CDR3 DNA follows: TGCGCCAGCAGTGAGTCGTTGACTAGCGGGAGTACAGATACGCAGTATTTT. This gives the protein CASSESLTSGSTDTQYF.

The J gene is TRBJ2-1, the V gene TRBV20-1; TRBD2 agrees at 9 bases. The CDR3 is 17 residues long. CDR1 DFQATT and CDR2 SNEGSKA come from the germline V gene (reference sequence). The V and J ends lost 5 bases and 4 bases, in that order; junction bases with no gene match: 15. The CDR3 loop reads CSADPLTSGWVYNEQFF. The CDR3 DNA sequence: TGCAGTGCTGATCCCCTGACTAGCGGTTGGGTTTACAATGAGCAGTTCTTC.

This clonotype appeared a single time. The genes are TRBV5-1 and TRBJ2-1; maybe TRBD1 (6 bases). Trimming shortened V by 3 bases and J by 3 bases, and 13 bases separated the two germline ends. The CDR3 contains 15 residues. The germline CDR1 and CDR2 sequences are SGHRS and YFSETQ. CDR3 amino acids: CASSSTGAIYNEQFF. In DNA, the CDR3 is TGCGCCAGCAGCTCGACAGGTGCCATCTACAATGAGCAGTTCTTC.

There are a few counts of this clonotype. V is TRBV5-1 and J is TRBJ1-2; TRBD1 matches at 10 bases. The CDR3 loop spans 17 amino acids. V lost 6 bases and J lost 4; bases outside the gene matches: 15. From germline, CDR1 is SGHRS and CDR2 YFSETQ. For the CDR3, the DNA is TGCGCCAGCACTCTTATACCGGGACAGGGGTTTGGCTATGGCTACACCTTC. The encoded protein is CASTLIPGQGFGYGYTF.